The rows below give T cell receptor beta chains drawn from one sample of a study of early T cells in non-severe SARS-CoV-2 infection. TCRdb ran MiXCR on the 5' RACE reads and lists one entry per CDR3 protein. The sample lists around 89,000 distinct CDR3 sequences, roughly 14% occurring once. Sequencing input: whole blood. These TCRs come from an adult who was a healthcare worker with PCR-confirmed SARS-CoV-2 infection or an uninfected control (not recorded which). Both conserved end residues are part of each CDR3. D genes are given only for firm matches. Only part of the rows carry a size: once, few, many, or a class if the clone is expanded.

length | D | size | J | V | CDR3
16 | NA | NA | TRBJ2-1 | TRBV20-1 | CSARPRVKRSYNEQFF
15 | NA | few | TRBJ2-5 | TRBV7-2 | CASSPPAGTGETQYF
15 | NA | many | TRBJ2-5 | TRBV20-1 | CSATLGSPDLVSQYF
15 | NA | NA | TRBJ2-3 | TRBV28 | CASSSTGILADTQYF
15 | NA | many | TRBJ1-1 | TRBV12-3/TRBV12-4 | CASSPAGDLNTEAFF
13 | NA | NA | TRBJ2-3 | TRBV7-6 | CASSLGGAGTQYF
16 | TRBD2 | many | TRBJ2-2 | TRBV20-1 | CSARDLAGGVSGELFF
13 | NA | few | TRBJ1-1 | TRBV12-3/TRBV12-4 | CASSFVGSAEAFF
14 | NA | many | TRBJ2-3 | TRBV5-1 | CASSLRASTDTQYF
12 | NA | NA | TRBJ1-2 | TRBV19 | CASNIPRGGYTF
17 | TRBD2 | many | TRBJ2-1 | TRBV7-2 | CASSLSGLAGGPSEQFF